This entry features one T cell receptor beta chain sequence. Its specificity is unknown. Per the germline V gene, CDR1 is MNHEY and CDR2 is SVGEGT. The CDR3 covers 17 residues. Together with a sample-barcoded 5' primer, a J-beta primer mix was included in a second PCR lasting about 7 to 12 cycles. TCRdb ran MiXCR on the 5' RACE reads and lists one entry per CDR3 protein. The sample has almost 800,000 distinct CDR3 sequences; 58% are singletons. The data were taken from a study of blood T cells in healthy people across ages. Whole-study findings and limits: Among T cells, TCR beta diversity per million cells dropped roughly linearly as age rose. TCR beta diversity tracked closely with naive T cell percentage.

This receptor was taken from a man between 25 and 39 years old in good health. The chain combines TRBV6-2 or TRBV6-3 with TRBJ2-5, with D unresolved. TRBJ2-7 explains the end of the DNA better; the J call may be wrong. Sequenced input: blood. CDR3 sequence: CASMSHQSLTRPLEQYF. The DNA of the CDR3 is TGTGCCAGCATGAGTCACCAGAGTTTGACAAGGCCTCTCGAGCAGTACTTC.